The rows below give T cell receptor beta chains drawn from one sample of a study of blood T cell repertoires in COVID-19. Repertoires were generated with immunoSEQ multiplex PCR, while TCRdb's copy carries only in-frame clones and drops some. This sample has fewer than 500,000 clones, with about 90% found just once. Sequencing was done on a sample of PBMCs or T cells enriched from blood (not recorded which). The receptors here all came from a woman between 18 and 29 years old with acute COVID-19. The CDR3 runs from the conserved cysteine through the conserved F or W. The D gene is left open where the match is weak. The size of a clone is reported for some rows only, either as once, few or many, or as a class for expanded clones.

j_call: TRBJ2-1; d_call: TRBD2; v_call: TRBV5-1; clone_size: NA; cdr3_nt: TGCGCCAGCAGCACGGGACTAGCGGACTACAATGAGCAGTTCTTC; cdr3_aa: CASSTGLADYNEQFF
j_call: TRBJ2-1; d_call: NA; v_call: TRBV5-1; clone_size: NA; cdr3_nt: TGCGCCAGCAGCCTGGGGGCTAGCGCTAGCCCCTACAATGAGCAGTTCTTC; cdr3_aa: CASSLGASASPYNEQFF
j_call: TRBJ2-7; d_call: TRBD2; v_call: TRBV10-3; clone_size: NA; cdr3_nt: TGTGCCATCAACGCCGGGAGGGGAGGTTCCTACGAGCAGTACTTC; cdr3_aa: CAINAGRGGSYEQYF
j_call: TRBJ1-1; d_call: NA; v_call: TRBV28; clone_size: few; cdr3_nt: TGTGCCAGCAGTTTAGCAGAGGCCCACACTGAAGCTTTCTTT; cdr3_aa: CASSLAEAHTEAFF
j_call: TRBJ2-1; d_call: TRBD2; v_call: TRBV28; clone_size: few; cdr3_nt: TGTGCCAGCAGACGACTAGCGGTAGAAAATGAGCAGTTCTTC; cdr3_aa: CASRRLAVENEQFF
j_call: TRBJ2-3; d_call: NA; v_call: TRBV10-2; clone_size: NA; cdr3_nt: TGCGCCAGCAGTGAGGACACGGGGAGCACAGATACGCAGTATTTT; cdr3_aa: CASSEDTGSTDTQYF
j_call: TRBJ2-2; d_call: NA; v_call: TRBV9; clone_size: NA; cdr3_nt: TGTGCCAGCAGCGTATTTTCTGCCGGGGAGCTGTTTTTT; cdr3_aa: CASSVFSAGELFF
j_call: TRBJ2-2; d_call: TRBD2; v_call: TRBV19; clone_size: NA; cdr3_nt: TGTGCCAGTAAGAGGACTAGCGGGAGCATCGGGGAGCTGTTTTTT; cdr3_aa: CASKRTSGSIGELFF
j_call: TRBJ2-3; d_call: TRBD2; v_call: TRBV7-2; clone_size: NA; cdr3_nt: TGTGCCAGCAGCTTAGCGAGCCCCCCTCCAGCGGGAGGCACAGATACGCAGTATTTT; cdr3_aa: CASSLASPPPAGGTDTQYF
j_call: TRBJ2-1; d_call: TRBD2; v_call: TRBV4-2; clone_size: NA; cdr3_nt: TGTGCCAGCAGCCAAGAAATCAGCGGGGGATACAATGAGCAGTTCTTC; cdr3_aa: CASSQEISGGYNEQFF
j_call: TRBJ1-1; d_call: TRBD1; v_call: TRBV3-1/TRBV3-2; clone_size: NA; cdr3_nt: TGTGCCAGCAGCCTATCACAGGGGACTGAAGCTTTCTTT; cdr3_aa: CASSLSQGTEAFF
j_call: TRBJ1-4; d_call: NA; v_call: TRBV5-4; clone_size: NA; cdr3_nt: TGTGCCAGCAGCTTGGGGGAGGGAAAACTGTTTTTT; cdr3_aa: CASSLGEGKLFF
j_call: TRBJ1-5; d_call: NA; v_call: TRBV10-1; clone_size: NA; cdr3_nt: TGCGCCAGCAGTGAGTCGGGGGGACCTCAGCCCCAGCATTTT; cdr3_aa: CASSESGGPQPQHF